The clone carrying this TCR beta chain was picked up one time. These data come from a study of T cell changes during pregnancy in multiple sclerosis. Measured with immunoSEQ multiplex PCR; TCRdb has only the in-frame clones, and not every one. Of tens of thousands of clones listed, 85% to 95% are singletons. The CDR3 consists of 15 residues. Germline CDR1 and CDR2: MNHNS and SASEGT. V shed 2 bases, J shed 3 bases, and the junction held 4 bases outside the gene matches. This specimen consisted of peripheral blood, obtained in the second trimester of pregnancy. The sequence derives from a female donor in good health, enrolled as a control in a pregnancy study. The chain recombines TRBV6-1 with TRBJ1-1; 9 bases agree with TRBD1. CDR3 DNA: TGTGCCAGCAGTGAAATACAGGGGGCTTACACTGAAGCTTTCTTT. The encoded protein is CASSEIQGAYTEAFF.